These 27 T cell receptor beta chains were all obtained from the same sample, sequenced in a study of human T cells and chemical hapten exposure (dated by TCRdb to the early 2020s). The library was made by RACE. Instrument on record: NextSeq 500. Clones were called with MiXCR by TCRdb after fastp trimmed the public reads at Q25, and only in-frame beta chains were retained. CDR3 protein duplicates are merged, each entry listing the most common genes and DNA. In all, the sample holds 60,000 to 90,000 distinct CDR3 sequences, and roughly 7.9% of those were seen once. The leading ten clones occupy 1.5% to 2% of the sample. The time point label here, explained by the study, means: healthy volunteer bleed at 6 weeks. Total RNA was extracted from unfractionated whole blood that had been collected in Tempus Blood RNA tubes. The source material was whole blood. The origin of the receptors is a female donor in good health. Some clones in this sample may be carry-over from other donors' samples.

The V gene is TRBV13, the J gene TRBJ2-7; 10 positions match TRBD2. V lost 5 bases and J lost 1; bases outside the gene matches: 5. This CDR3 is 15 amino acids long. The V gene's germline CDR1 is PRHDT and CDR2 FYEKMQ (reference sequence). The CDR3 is CASSHLAGGSYEQYF. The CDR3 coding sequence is TGTGCCAGCAGCCATTTAGCGGGGGGTTCCTACGAGCAGTACTTC.

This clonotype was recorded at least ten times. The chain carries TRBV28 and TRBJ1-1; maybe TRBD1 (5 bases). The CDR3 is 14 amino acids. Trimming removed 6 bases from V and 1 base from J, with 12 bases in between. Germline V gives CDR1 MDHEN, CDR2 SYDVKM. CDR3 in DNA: TGTGCCAGCAGGGCTGGGGGAACGAACACTGAAGCTTTCTTT. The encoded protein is CASRAGGTNTEAFF.

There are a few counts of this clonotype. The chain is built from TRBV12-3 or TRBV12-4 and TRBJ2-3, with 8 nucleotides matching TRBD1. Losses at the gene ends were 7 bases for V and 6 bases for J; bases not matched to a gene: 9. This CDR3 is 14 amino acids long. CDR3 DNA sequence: TGTGCCAGCACTACCAACAGGGGGAGCGATACGCAGTATTTT. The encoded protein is CASTTNRGSDTQYF.

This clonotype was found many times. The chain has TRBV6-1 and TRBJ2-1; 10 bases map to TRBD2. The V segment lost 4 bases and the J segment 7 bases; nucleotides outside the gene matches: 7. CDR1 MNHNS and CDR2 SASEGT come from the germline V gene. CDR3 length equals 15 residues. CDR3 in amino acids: CASSVLAGVWNEQFF. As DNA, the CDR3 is TGTGCCAGCAGTGTCCTAGCGGGGGTTTGGAATGAGCAGTTCTTC.

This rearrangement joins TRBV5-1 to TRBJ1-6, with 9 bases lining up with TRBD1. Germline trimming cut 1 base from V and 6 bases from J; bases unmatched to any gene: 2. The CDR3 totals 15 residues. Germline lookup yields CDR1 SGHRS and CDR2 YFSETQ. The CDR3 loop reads CASSLTTGGNSPLHF. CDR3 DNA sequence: TGCGCCAGCAGCTTGACGACAGGGGGTAATTCACCCCTCCACTTT.

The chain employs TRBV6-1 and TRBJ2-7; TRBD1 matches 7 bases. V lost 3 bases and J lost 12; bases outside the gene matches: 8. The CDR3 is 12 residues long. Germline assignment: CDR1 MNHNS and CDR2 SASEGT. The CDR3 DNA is TGTGCCAGCAGTGACTTTCTGGGACAGCTGTACTTC. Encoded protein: CASSDFLGQLYF.

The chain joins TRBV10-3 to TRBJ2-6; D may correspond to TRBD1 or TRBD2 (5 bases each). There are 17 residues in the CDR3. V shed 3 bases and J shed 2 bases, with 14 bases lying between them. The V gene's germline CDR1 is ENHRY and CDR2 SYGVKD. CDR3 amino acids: CAISEGVQTTGANVLTF. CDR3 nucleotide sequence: TGTGCCATCAGTGAAGGGGTTCAGACTACTGGGGCCAACGTCCTGACTTTC.

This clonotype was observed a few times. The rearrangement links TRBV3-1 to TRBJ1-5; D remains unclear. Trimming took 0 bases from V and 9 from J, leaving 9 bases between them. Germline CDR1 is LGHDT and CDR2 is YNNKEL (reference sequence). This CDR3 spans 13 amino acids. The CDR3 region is CASSQDVGRPQHF. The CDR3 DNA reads TGTGCCAGCAGCCAAGACGTCGGGAGGCCCCAGCATTTT.

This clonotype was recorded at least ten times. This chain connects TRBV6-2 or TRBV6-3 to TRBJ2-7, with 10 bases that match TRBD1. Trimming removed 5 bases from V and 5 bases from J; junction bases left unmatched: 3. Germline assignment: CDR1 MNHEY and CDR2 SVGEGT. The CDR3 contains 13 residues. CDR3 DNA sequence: TGTGCCAGCAGTACCGGGACAGGGGACGAGCAGTACTTC. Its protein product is CASSTGTGDEQYF.

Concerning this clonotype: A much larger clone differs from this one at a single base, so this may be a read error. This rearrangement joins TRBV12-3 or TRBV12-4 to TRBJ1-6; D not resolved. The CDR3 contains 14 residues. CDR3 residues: CASSLDSNNSSLHF. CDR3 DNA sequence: TGTGCCAGCAGTCTTGATTCGAATAATTCATCCCTCCACTTT.

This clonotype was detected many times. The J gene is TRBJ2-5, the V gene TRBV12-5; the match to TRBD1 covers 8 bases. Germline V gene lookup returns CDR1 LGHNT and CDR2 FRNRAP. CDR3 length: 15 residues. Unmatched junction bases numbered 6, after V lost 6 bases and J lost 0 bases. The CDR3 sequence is CASGPDRGHQETQYF. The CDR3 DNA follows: TGTGCTAGTGGACCCGACAGGGGCCACCAAGAGACCCAGTACTTC.

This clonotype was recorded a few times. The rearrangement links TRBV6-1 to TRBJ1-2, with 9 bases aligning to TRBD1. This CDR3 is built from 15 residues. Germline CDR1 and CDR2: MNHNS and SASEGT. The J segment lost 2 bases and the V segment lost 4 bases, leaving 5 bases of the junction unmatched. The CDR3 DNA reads TGTGCCAGCAGTGGGGGGACAGGGACCAACTATGGCTACACCTTC. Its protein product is CASSGGTGTNYGYTF.

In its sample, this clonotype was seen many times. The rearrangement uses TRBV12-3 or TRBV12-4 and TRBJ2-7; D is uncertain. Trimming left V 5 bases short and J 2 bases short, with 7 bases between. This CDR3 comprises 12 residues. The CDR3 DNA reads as TGTGCCAGCAGTCACTGGGCCTACGAGCAGTACTTC. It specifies CASSHWAYEQYF.

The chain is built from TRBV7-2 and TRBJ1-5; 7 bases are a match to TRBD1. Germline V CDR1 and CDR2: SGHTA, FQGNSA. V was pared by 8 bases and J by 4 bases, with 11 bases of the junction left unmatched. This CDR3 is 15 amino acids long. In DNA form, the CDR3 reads TGTGCCAGCGGGAAAGCGGGACAGATAAATCAGCCCCAGCATTTT. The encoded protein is CASGKAGQINQPQHF.

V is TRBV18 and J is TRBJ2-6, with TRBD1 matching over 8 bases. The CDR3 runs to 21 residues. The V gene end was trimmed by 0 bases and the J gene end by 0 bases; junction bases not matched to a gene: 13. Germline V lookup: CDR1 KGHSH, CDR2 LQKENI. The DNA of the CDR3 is TGTGCCAGCTCACCACCAGGACAGGGAACTCTCCCCAGCTCTGGGGCCAACGTCCTGACTTTC. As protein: CASSPPGQGTLPSSGANVLTF.

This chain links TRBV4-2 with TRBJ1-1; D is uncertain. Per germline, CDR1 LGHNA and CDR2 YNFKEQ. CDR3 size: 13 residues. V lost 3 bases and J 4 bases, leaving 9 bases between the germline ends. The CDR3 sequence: CASSHTGSTEAFF. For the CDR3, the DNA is TGTGCCAGCAGCCATACGGGTAGCACTGAAGCTTTCTTT.

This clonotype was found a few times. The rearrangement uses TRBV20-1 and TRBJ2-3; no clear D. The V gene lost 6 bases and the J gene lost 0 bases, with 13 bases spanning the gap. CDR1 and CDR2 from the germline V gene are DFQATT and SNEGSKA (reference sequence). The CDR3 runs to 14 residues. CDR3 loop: CSAVASFSTDTQYF. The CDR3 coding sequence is TGCAGTGCCGTGGCCTCTTTCAGCACAGATACGCAGTATTTT.

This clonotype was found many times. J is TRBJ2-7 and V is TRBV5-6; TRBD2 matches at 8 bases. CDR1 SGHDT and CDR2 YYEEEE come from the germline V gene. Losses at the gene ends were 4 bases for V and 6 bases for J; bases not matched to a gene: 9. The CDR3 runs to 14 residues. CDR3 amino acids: CASSPLRGEGEQYF. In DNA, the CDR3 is TGTGCCAGCAGCCCGCTGCGGGGGGAGGGCGAGCAGTACTTC. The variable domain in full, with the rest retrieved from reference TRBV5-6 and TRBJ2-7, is DAGVTQSPTHLIKTRGQQVTLRCSPKSGHDTVSWYQQALGQGPQFIFQYYEEEERQRGNFPDRFSGHQFPNYSSELNVNALLLGDSALYLCASSPLRGEGEQYFGPGTRLTVT.

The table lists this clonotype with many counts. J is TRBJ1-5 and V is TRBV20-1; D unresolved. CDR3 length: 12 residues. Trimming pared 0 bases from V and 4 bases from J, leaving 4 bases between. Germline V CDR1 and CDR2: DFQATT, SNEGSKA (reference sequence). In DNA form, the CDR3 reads TGCAGTGCTAGAGATTCGAATCAGCCCCAGCATTTT. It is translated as CSARDSNQPQHF.

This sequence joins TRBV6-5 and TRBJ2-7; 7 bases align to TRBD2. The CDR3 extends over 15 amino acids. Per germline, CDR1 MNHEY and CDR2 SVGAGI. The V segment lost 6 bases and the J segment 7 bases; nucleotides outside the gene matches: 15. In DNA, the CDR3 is TGTGCCAGCAGCAAATCACTAGCGCAATATTGGGAGCAGTACTTC. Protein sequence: CASSKSLAQYWEQYF.

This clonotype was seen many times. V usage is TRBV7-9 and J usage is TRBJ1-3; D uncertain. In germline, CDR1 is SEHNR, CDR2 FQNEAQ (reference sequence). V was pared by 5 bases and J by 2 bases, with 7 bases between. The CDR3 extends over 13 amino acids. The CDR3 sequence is CASSLLTGNTIYF. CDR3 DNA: TGTGCCAGCAGCCTATTGACTGGAAACACCATATATTTT. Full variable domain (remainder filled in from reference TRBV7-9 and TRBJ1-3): DTGVSQNPRHKITKRGQNVTFRCDPISEHNRLYWYRQTLGQGPEFLTYFQNEAQLEKSRLLSDRFSAERPKGSFSTLEIQRTEQGDSAMYLCASSLLTGNTIYFGEGSWLTVV.

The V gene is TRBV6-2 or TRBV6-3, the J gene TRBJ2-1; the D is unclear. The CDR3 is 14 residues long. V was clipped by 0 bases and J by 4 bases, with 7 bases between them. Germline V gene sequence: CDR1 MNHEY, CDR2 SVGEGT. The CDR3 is CASSYSLVYNEQFF. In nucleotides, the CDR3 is TGTGCCAGCAGTTACTCCCTGGTATACAATGAGCAGTTCTTC.

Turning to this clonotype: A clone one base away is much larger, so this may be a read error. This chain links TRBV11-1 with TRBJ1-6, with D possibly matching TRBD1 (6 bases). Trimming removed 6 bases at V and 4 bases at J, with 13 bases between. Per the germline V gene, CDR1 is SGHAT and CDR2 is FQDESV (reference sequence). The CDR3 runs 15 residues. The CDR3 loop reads CASRGQKGYNSPLHF. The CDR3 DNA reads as TGTGCCAGCAGAGGACAGAAGGGGTATAATTCACCCCTCCACTTT.

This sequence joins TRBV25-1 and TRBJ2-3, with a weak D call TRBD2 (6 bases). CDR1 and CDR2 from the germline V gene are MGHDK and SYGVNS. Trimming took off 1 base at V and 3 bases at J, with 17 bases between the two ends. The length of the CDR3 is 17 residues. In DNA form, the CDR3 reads TGTGCCAGCAGTGAATCTTGGAGGGCTGGGTCGACAGATACGCAGTATTTT. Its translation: CASSESWRAGSTDTQYF.

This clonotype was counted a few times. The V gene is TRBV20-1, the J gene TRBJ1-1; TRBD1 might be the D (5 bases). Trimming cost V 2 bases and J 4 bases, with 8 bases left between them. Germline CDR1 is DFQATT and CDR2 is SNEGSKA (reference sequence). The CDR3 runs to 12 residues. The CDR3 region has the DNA TGCAGTGCTAGACAGGGAATCACTGAAGCTTTCTTT. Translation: CSARQGITEAFF.

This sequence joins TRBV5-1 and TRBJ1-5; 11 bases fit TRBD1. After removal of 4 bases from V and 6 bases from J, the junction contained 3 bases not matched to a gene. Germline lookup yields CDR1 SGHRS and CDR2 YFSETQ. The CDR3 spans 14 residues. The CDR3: CASSDGTGGQPQHF. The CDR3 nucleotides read TGCGCCAGCAGCGACGGGACAGGGGGTCAGCCCCAGCATTTT. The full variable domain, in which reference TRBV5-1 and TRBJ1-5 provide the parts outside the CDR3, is KAGVTQTPRYLIKTRGQQVTLSCSPISGHRSVSWYQQTPGQGLQFLFEYFSETQRNKGNFPGRFSGRQFSNSRSEMNVSTLELGDSALYLCASSDGTGGQPQHFGDGTRLSIL.

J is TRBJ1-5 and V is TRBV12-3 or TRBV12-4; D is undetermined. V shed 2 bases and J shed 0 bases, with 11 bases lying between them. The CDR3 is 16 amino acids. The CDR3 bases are TGTGCCAGCAGTTTAAAACGGCACTTTAGCAATCAGCCCCAGCATTTT. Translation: CASSLKRHFSNQPQHF.